This T cell receptor (beta chain) was identified during a study of T cells after yellow fever vaccination. Background on the study: Low-cell-number fractions were prepared with SMART-Seq v4 Ultra Low Input.

Study outcomes and limitations: It was a weaker secondary response, yet one that peaked faster, at day 5 versus 15. Most primary-vaccination clones reappeared after the booster (approximately 95% CD4, approximately 88% CD8).

From germline, CDR1 is SGHVS and CDR2 FNYEAQ. V lost 3 bases, J lost 5 bases, and 5 bases stayed unmatched. The CDR3 sequence is 14 residues long. Universal primer sites and UMIs were introduced during 5'RACE template-switching synthesis of TCR cDNA. TCRdb analysed the 5' RACE reads with MiXCR anew, one entry per CDR3 protein. The sample yields more than 75,000 distinct CDR3 sequences, about 8.4% seen once. This clonotype showed up many times. The genes are TRBV7-6 and TRBJ2-3, with 7 positions matching TRBD2. This TCR came from a man aged 18 to 35 who received the YFV17D yellow fever vaccine. Sequenced material: CD8+ T cells not binding an NS4B(214-222) dextramer, sorted from PBMCs, taken around 15 days after the first yellow fever vaccination. The DNA of the CDR3 is TGTGCCAGCAGCTTGGGCGGGGGAAGAGATACGCAGTATTTT. Translating it yields CASSLGGGRDTQYF. Supplemented by reference TRBV7-6 and TRBJ2-3, the full variable domain reads GAGVSQSPRYKVTKRGQDVALRCDPISGHVSLYWYRQALGQGPEFLTYFNYEAQQDKSGLPNDRFSAERPEGSISTLTIQRTEQRDSAMYRCASSLGGGRDTQYFGPGTRLTVL.